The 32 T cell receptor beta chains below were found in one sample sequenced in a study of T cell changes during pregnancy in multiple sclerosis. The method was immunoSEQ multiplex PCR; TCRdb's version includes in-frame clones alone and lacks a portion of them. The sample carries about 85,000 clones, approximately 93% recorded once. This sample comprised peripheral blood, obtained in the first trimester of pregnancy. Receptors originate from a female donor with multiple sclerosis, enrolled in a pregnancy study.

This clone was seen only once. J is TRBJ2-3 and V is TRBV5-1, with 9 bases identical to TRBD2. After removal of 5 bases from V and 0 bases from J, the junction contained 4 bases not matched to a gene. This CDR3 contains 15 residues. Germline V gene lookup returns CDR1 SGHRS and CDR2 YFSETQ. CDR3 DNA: TGCGCCAGCAGAGCCACTAGCGGGAGCACAGATACGCAGTATTTT. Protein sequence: CASRATSGSTDTQYF.

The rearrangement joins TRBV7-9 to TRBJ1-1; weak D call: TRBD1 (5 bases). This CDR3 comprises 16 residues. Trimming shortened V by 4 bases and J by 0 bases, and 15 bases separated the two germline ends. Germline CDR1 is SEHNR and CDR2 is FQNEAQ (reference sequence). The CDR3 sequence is CASSSTYRPMNTEAFF. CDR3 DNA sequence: TGTGCCAGCAGCTCGACCTACAGGCCCATGAACACTGAAGCTTTCTTT.

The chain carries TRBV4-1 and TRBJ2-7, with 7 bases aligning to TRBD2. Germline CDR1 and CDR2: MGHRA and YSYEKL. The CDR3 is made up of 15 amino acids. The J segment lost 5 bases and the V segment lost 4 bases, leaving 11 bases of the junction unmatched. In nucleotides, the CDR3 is TGCGCCAGCAGCCGGGGAAGCGGGATACGCCACGAGCAGTACTTC. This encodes CASSRGSGIRHEQYF.

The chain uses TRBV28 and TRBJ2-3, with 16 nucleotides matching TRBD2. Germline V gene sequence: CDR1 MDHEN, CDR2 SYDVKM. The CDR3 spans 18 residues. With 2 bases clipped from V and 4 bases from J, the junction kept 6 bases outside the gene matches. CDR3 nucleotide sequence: TGTGCCAGCAGTTTAGCGCCGGGGACTAGCGGGAGGGCAGATACGCAGTATTTT. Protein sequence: CASSLAPGTSGRADTQYF.

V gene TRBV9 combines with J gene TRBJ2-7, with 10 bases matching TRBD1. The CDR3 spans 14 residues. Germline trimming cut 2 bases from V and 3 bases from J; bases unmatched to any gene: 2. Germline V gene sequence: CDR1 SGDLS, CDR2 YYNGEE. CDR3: CASSVTGGYYEQYF. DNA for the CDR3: TGTGCCAGCAGCGTGACAGGGGGCTACTACGAGCAGTACTTC.

The CDR3 DNA reads TGTGCCAGCAGTTACGGCGGCGGGGAATACGAGCAGTACTTC. Translated: CASSYGGGEYEQYF. J is TRBJ2-7 and V is TRBV6-6; the D gene is possibly TRBD2 (6 bases). The V end was cut by 2 bases, the J end by 4 bases, with 12 bases between. Germline V CDR1 and CDR2: MNHNY, SVGAGI (reference sequence). This CDR3 contains 14 residues.

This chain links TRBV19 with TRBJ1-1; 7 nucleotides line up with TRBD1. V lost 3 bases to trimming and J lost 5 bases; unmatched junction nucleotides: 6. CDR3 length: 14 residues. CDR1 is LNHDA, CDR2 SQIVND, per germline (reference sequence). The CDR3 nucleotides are TGTGCCAGTAGTATTTGGGGACAGTCTACTGAAGCTTTCTTT. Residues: CASSIWGQSTEAFF.

In DNA, the CDR3 is TGTGCCAGCAGCGCCTCAGGTCCCCAGGGGGGGGAGCTGTTTTTT. Translation gives CASSASGPQGGELFF. This chain connects TRBV9 to TRBJ2-2; perhaps TRBD1 as D (6 bases). Germline V CDR1 and CDR2: SGDLS, YYNGEE. The V end lost 3 bases, the J end lost 8 bases, and 17 bases lay between the germline ends. The CDR3 covers 15 residues.

The CDR3 DNA reads TGTGCCAGCACCTCCGGGGGGAATCAGCCCCAGCATTTT. This encodes CASTSGGNQPQHF. This rearrangement joins TRBV6-6 to TRBJ1-5, with D perhaps TRBD1 (5 bases). Germline V lookup: CDR1 MNHNY, CDR2 SVGAGI (reference sequence). The CDR3 extends over 13 amino acids. Trimming removed 7 bases at V and 4 bases at J, with 11 bases between.

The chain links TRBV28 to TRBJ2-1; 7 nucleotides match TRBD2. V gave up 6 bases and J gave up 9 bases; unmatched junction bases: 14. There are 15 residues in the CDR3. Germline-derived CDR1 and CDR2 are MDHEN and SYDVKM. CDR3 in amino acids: CASRGPGGSLTEQFF. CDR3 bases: TGTGCCAGCAGGGGGCCGGGAGGTTCACTCACTGAGCAGTTCTTC. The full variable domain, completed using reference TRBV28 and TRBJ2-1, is DVKVTQSSRYLVKRTGEKVFLECVQDMDHENMFWYRQDPGLGLRLIYFSYDVKMKEKGDIPEGYSVSREKKERFSLILESASTNQTSMYLCASRGPGGSLTEQFFGPGTRLTVL.

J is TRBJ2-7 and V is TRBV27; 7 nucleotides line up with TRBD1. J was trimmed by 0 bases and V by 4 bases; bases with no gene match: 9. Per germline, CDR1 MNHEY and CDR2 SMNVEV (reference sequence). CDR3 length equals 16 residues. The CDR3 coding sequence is TGTGCCAGCAGTTCTAACAGGGGCCGAAGCTCCTACGAGCAGTACTTC. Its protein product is CASSSNRGRSSYEQYF.

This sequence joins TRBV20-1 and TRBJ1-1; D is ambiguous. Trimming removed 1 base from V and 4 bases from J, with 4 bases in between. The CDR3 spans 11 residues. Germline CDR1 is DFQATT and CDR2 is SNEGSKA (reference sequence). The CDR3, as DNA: TGCAGTGCTAGAGTTAGCACTGAAGCTTTCTTT. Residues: CSARVSTEAFF.

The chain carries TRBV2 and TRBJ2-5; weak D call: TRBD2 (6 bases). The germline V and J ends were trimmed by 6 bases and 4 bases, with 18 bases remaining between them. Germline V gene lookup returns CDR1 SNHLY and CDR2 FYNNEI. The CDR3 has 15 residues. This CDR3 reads CASRPLWGDGETQYF. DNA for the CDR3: TGTGCCAGCAGGCCCCTTTGGGGGGACGGAGAGACCCAGTACTTC.

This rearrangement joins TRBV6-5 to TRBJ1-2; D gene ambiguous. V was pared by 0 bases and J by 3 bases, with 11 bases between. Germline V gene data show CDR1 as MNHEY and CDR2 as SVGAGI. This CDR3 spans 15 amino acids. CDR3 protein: CASSYSRAKDYGYTF. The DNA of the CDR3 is TGTGCCAGCAGTTACTCGAGGGCGAAAGACTATGGCTACACCTTC.

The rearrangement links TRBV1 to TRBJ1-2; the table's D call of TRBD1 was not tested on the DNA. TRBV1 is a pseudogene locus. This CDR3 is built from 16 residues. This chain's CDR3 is CTSSQVLAQGASGYTF. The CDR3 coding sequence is TGCACCAGCAGCCAAGTTTTGGCACAGGGGGCGTCTGGCTACACCTTC.

The DNA of the CDR3 is TGTGCCAGCAGCGGAGAGTGGGAGGGGAACACTGAAGCTTTCTTT. Protein sequence: CASSGEWEGNTEAFF. The chain combines TRBV21-1 with TRBJ1-1. TRBV21-1 is designated a pseudogene. This CDR3 spans 15 amino acids.

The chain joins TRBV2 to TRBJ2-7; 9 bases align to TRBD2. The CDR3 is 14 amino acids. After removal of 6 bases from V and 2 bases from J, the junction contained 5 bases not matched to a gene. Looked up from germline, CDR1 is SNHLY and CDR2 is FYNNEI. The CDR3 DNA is TGTGCCAGCAGGGCGGGGGGGCTTCCCTACGAGCAGTACTTC. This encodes CASRAGGLPYEQYF.

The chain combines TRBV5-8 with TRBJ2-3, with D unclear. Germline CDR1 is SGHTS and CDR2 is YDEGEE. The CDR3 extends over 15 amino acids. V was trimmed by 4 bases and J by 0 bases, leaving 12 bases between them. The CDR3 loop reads CASSTGPPSTDTQYF. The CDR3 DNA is TGTGCCAGCAGCACCGGTCCCCCTAGCACAGATACGCAGTATTTT. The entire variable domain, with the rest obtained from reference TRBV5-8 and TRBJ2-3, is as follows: EAGVTQSPTHLIKTRGQQATLRCSPISGHTSVYWYQQALGLGLQFLLWYDEGEERNRGNFPPRFSGRQFPNYSSELNVNALELEDSALYLCASSTGPPSTDTQYFGPGTRLTVL.

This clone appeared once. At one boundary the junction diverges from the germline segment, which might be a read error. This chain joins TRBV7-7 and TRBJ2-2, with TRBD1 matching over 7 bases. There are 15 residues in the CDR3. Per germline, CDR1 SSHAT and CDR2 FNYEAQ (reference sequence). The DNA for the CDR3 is TGTGCTAGCAGACCAAACAGGGGCAACACCGGGGAGCTGTTTTTT. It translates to CASRPNRGNTGELFF.

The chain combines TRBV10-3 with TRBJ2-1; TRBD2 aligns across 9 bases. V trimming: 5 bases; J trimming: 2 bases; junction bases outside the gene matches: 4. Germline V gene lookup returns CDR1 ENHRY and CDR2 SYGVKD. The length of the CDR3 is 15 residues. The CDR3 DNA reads TGTGCCATCAGTCAGACTAGCGGAGCCTACAATGAGCAGTTCTTC. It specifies CAISQTSGAYNEQFF.

The CDR3 reads CASSSRQSNQPQHF. CDR3 bases: TGTGCCAGCTCATCACGACAGAGCAATCAGCCCCAGCATTTT. The chain couples TRBV18 to TRBJ1-5; TRBD1 is a possible D gene (5 bases). This CDR3 spans 14 amino acids. Between the trimmed V and J ends, which lost 5 bases and 1 base, there was a span of 9 bases. The V gene's germline CDR1 is KGHSH and CDR2 LQKENI.

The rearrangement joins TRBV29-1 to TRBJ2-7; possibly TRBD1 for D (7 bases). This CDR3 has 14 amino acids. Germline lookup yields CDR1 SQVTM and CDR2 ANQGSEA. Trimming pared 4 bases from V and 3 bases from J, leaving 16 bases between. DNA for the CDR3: TGCAGCGTTGGTCCTGGAGGGGGCTACTACGAGCAGTACTTC. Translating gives CSVGPGGGYYEQYF.

The CDR3, as DNA: TGCGCCAAAAGCCCTCGACTCCCCTCTTGGCTGTTTTTT. This sequence encodes CAKSPRLPSWLFF. The chain recombines TRBV4-3 with TRBJ2-2; D ambiguous. Germline CDR1 reads LGHNA; CDR2 reads YSLEER. The CDR3 is made up of 13 amino acids. Trimming removed 10 bases from V and 13 bases from J, with 22 bases in between.

The CDR3 reads CASSPTIPAEAFF. Written as DNA, the CDR3 is TGTGCCAGCAGCCCAACAATCCCAGCTGAAGCTTTCTTT. J is TRBJ1-1 and V is TRBV5-4, with no clear D. V dropped 4 bases and J dropped 6 bases, with 13 bases sitting between them. The CDR3 consists of 13 residues. Germline V gene lookup returns CDR1 SGHNT and CDR2 YYREEE (reference sequence).

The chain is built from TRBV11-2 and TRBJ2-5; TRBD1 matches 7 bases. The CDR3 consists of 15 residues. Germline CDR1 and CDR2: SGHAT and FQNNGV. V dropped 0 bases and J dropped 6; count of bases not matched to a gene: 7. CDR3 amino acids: CASSLEGGFGQTQYF. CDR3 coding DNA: TGTGCCAGCAGCTTAGAAGGGGGCTTCGGTCAGACCCAGTACTTC.

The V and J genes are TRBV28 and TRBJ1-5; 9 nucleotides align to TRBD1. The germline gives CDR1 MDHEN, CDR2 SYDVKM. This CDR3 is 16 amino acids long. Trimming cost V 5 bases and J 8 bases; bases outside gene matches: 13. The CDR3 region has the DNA TGTGCCAGCAGTCTACCGGGACAGGGTTTTAGAGAGCCCCAGCATTTT. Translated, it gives CASSLPGQGFREPQHF.

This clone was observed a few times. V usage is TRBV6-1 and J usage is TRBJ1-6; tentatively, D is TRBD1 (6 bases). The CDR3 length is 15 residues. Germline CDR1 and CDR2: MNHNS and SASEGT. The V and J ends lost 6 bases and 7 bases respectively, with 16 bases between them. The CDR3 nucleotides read TGTGCCAGCAGGGACCCAGACAGGATAAATTCACCCCTCCACTTT. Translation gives CASRDPDRINSPLHF.

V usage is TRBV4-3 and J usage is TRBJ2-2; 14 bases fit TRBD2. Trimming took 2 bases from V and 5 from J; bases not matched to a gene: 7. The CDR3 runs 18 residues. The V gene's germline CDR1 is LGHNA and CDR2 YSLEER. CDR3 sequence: CASSQLGLAGGTTGELFF. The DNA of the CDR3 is TGCGCCAGCAGCCAACTCGGACTAGCGGGGGGAACTACCGGGGAGCTGTTTTTT.

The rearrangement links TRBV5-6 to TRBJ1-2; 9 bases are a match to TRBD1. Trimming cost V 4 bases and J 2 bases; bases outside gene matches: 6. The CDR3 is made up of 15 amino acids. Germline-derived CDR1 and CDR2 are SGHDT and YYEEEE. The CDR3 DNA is TGTGCCAGCAGCCCAATGGGACAGGGAAACTATGGCTACACCTTC. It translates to CASSPMGQGNYGYTF. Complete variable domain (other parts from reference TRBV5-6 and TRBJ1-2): DAGVTQSPTHLIKTRGQQVTLRCSPKSGHDTVSWYQQALGQGPQFIFQYYEEEERQRGNFPDRFSGHQFPNYSSELNVNALLLGDSALYLCASSPMGQGNYGYTFGSGTRLTVV.

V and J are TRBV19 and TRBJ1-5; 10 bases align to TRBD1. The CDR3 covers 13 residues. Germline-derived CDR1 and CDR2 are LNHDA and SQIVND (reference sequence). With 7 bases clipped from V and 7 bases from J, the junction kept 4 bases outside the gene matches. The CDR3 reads CASKDRGEQPQHF. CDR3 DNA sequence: TGTGCCAGTAAGGACAGGGGGGAGCAGCCCCAGCATTTT.

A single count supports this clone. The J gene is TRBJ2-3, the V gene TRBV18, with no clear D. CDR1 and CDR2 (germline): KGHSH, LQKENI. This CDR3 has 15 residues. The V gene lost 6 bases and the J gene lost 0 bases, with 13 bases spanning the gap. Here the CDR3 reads CASSPVPGSTDTQYF. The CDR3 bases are TGTGCCAGCTCCCCTGTGCCGGGTAGCACAGATACGCAGTATTTT.

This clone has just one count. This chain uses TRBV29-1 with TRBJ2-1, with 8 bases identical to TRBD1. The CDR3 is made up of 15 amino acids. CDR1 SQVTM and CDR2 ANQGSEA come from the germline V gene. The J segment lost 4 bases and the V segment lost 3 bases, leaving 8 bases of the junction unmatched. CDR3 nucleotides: TGCAGCGTTGACGCAGGGGGCTTGGGATACAATGAGCAGTTCTTC. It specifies CSVDAGGLGYNEQFF.